Detailed here is one TCR beta chain. No antigen is known for it. This sample is part of a study of T cells in localized non-small cell lung cancer. The germline V gene has CDR1 SGHDN and CDR2 FVKESK. This CDR3 has 14 amino acids. The V end was cut by 2 bases, the J end by 0 bases, with 5 bases between. Assay: immunoSEQ multiplex PCR; the TCRdb copy retains only in-frame clones and omits some. The sample records roughly 10,000 clones, 29% being singletons. General study results and limits: In adjacent lung, a median about 54 of the top 100 tumor clones were found.

The chain combines TRBV14 with TRBJ2-1, with D uncertain. The receptor was isolated from a man aged 35 to 69 with stage I lung adenocarcinoma. Sample: lung tumor tissue, taken before any cancer treatment. The CDR3: CASSQWGSYNEQFF. CDR3 nucleotides: TGTGCCAGCAGCCAATGGGGCTCCTACAATGAGCAGTTCTTC. The complete variable domain, with remaining parts taken from reference TRBV14 and TRBJ2-1, reads EAGVTQFPSHSVIEKGQTVTLRCDPISGHDNLYWYRRVMGKEIKFLLHFVKESKQDESGMPNNRFLAERTGGTYSTLKVQPAELEDSGVYFCASSQWGSYNEQFFGPGTRLTVL.